A selection of T cell receptor beta chains follows, all from one sample in a study of TIL therapy for anti-PD-1-resistant metastatic lung cancer. The data were produced by immunoSEQ multiplex PCR, yet TCRdb's version contains in-frame clones alone and is incomplete. The sample lists around 20,000 clones; about 75% were seen once. The sample was blood, taken at baseline. These receptors were taken from a person aged 25-80 years with non-small cell lung cancer. Both conserved end residues are part of each CDR3. The order of the fields is V gene, clone size, J gene, D gene, CDR3 protein, CDR3 DNA. D genes are given only for firm matches. A clone size is listed for some rows: how often the clone was seen (once, few, many), or a class if it is expanded.

v_gene: TRBV12-3/TRBV12-4; abundance: -; j_gene: TRBJ2-7; d_gene: -; CDR3aa: CASSRGVGYEQYF; CDR3nt: TGTGCCAGCAGCCGCGGGGTCGGATACGAGCAGTACTTC
v_gene: TRBV27; abundance: -; j_gene: TRBJ2-3; d_gene: TRBD2; CDR3aa: CASSRASGGYTQYF; CDR3nt: TGTGCCAGCAGTAGGGCTAGCGGGGGATATACGCAGTATTTT
v_gene: TRBV24-1; abundance: -; j_gene: TRBJ1-4; d_gene: -; CDR3aa: CATSWWSEKLFF; CDR3nt: TGTGCCACCAGTTGGTGGTCTGAAAAACTGTTTTTT
v_gene: TRBV3-1/TRBV3-2; abundance: few; j_gene: TRBJ1-3; d_gene: -; CDR3aa: CASSRARNRGNTIYF; CDR3nt: TGTGCCAGCAGCCGCGCCCGGAATAGGGGCAACACCATATATTTT
v_gene: TRBV4-3; abundance: -; j_gene: TRBJ2-2; d_gene: -; CDR3aa: CASSLGQYTGELFF; CDR3nt: TGCGCCAGCAGTCTAGGGCAGTACACCGGGGAGCTGTTTTTT
v_gene: TRBV27; abundance: -; j_gene: TRBJ1-2; d_gene: TRBD1; CDR3aa: CASSSTGQGTYGYTF; CDR3nt: TGTGCCAGCAGTTCGACTGGACAGGGAACCTATGGCTACACCTTC
v_gene: TRBV19; abundance: -; j_gene: TRBJ1-2; d_gene: -; CDR3aa: CASSMALTVQGAYGYTF; CDR3nt: TGTGCCAGTAGTATGGCCCTCACAGTCCAAGGTGCCTATGGCTACACCTTC
v_gene: TRBV25-1; abundance: -; j_gene: TRBJ1-1; d_gene: -; CDR3aa: CASSIHRSEAFF; CDR3nt: TGTGCCAGCAGTATCCACAGGTCTGAAGCTTTCTTT
v_gene: TRBV9; abundance: -; j_gene: TRBJ2-3; d_gene: -; CDR3aa: CASSVEGGSGTWDTQYF; CDR3nt: TGTGCCAGCAGCGTAGAGGGTGGTAGCGGTACATGGGATACGCAGTATTTT
v_gene: TRBV27; abundance: -; j_gene: TRBJ1-5; d_gene: -; CDR3aa: CASSLSAGNSNQPQHF; CDR3nt: TGTGCCAGCAGTTTATCGGCGGGAAATAGCAATCAGCCCCAGCATTTT
v_gene: TRBV6-5; abundance: -; j_gene: TRBJ2-2; d_gene: -; CDR3aa: CASSRGVGELFF; CDR3nt: TGTGCCAGCAGCCGCGGGGTCGGGGAGCTGTTTTTT
v_gene: TRBV28; abundance: -; j_gene: TRBJ2-1; d_gene: TRBD2; CDR3aa: CASTPVSSGRLSSYNEQFF; CDR3nt: TGTGCCAGCACCCCTGTCTCTAGCGGGAGACTTAGCTCCTACAATGAGCAGTTCTTC
v_gene: TRBV6-5; abundance: -; j_gene: TRBJ2-1; d_gene: TRBD1; CDR3aa: CATHRDRQFF; CDR3nt: TGTGCCACCCACCGGGACAGGCAGTTCTTC
v_gene: TRBV27; abundance: -; j_gene: TRBJ1-6; d_gene: -; CDR3aa: CASSFRPARDPLHF; CDR3nt: TGTGCCAGCAGTTTCCGCCCGGCCAGGGATCCCCTCCACTTT
v_gene: TRBV5-5; abundance: -; j_gene: TRBJ1-1; d_gene: -; CDR3aa: CASSLRQVEAFF; CDR3nt: TGTGCCAGCAGCTTGCGTCAGGTGGAAGCTTTCTTT
v_gene: TRBV18; abundance: few; j_gene: TRBJ2-2; d_gene: -; CDR3aa: CASSLLIRNTGELFF; CDR3nt: TGTGCCAGCTCACTCCTAATAAGGAACACCGGGGAGCTGTTTTTT
v_gene: TRBV7-8; abundance: -; j_gene: TRBJ2-1; d_gene: TRBD1; CDR3aa: CASSSTGGSSYNEQFF; CDR3nt: TGTGCCAGCAGCTCAACAGGGGGAAGCTCCTACAATGAGCAGTTCTTC
v_gene: TRBV19; abundance: once; j_gene: TRBJ2-7; d_gene: TRBD1; CDR3aa: CASSRTGAYYEQYF; CDR3nt: TGTGCCAGTAGTCGGACAGGGGCTTACTACGAGCAGTACTTC
v_gene: TRBV11-3; abundance: -; j_gene: TRBJ2-3; d_gene: TRBD1; CDR3aa: CASSTGQGTDTQYF; CDR3nt: TGTGCCAGCAGCACCGGACAGGGCACAGATACGCAGTATTTT
v_gene: TRBV18; abundance: once; j_gene: TRBJ1-2; d_gene: -; CDR3aa: CASSPSLAYYGYTF; CDR3nt: TGTGCCAGCTCACCAAGTTTGGCATACTATGGCTACACCTTC
v_gene: TRBV27; abundance: -; j_gene: TRBJ2-5; d_gene: -; CDR3aa: CASSSHGSGSRETQYF; CDR3nt: TGTGCCAGCAGTTCCCACGGTTCGGGCTCTCGGGAGACCCAGTACTTC
v_gene: TRBV7-2; abundance: -; j_gene: TRBJ1-1; d_gene: -; CDR3aa: CASSFPRSMNTEAFF; CDR3nt: TGTGCCAGCAGCTTCCCGCGGAGCATGAACACTGAAGCTTTCTTT
v_gene: TRBV7-3; abundance: -; j_gene: TRBJ2-1; d_gene: -; CDR3aa: CASSGLALGSNEQFF; CDR3nt: TGTGCCAGCAGCGGCCTAGCCCTGGGGTCCAATGAGCAGTTCTTC
v_gene: TRBV19; abundance: -; j_gene: TRBJ1-1; d_gene: TRBD1; CDR3aa: CASSSGQGATEAFF; CDR3nt: TGTGCCAGTAGTTCGGGACAGGGGGCCACTGAAGCTTTCTTT
v_gene: TRBV28; abundance: -; j_gene: TRBJ2-5; d_gene: -; CDR3aa: CASSLFPRDEGTQYF; CDR3nt: TGTGCCAGCAGTTTATTTCCCCGGGACGAGGGGACCCAGTACTTC
v_gene: TRBV28; abundance: -; j_gene: TRBJ1-5; d_gene: -; CDR3aa: CASSRGYSNQPQHF; CDR3nt: TGTGCCAGCAGCCGCGGATATTCCAATCAGCCCCAGCATTTT
v_gene: TRBV2; abundance: once; j_gene: TRBJ1-5; d_gene: TRBD1; CDR3aa: CASRYTTQGRNQPQHF; CDR3nt: TGTGCCAGCAGGTATACCACACAGGGGCGGAATCAGCCCCAGCATTTT
v_gene: TRBV30; abundance: -; j_gene: TRBJ1-4; d_gene: -; CDR3aa: CAWGPSGGLGGNEKLFF; CDR3nt: TGTGCCTGGGGCCCAAGTGGGGGTTTAGGTGGAAATGAAAAACTGTTTTTT
v_gene: TRBV6-1; abundance: -; j_gene: TRBJ1-1; d_gene: -; CDR3aa: CASSEGWAGARYTEAFF; CDR3nt: TGTGCCAGCAGTGAGGGATGGGCAGGGGCCCGGTACACTGAAGCTTTCTTT
v_gene: TRBV4-2; abundance: -; j_gene: TRBJ2-5; d_gene: -; CDR3aa: CASSQRGEGAETQYF; CDR3nt: TGTGCCAGCAGCCAAAGGGGGGAGGGGGCCGAGACCCAGTACTTC
v_gene: TRBV6-1; abundance: -; j_gene: TRBJ2-7; d_gene: -; CDR3aa: CASSEGGEQYF; CDR3nt: TGTGCCAGCAGTGAAGGAGGCGAGCAGTACTTC
v_gene: TRBV6-5; abundance: once; j_gene: TRBJ1-6; d_gene: -; CDR3aa: CASRRPTGNSPLHF; CDR3nt: TGTGCCAGCAGGAGGCCGACGGGGAATTCACCCCTCCACTTT
v_gene: TRBV9; abundance: few; j_gene: TRBJ2-1; d_gene: -; CDR3aa: CASSLAGKQFF; CDR3nt: TGTGCCAGCAGCCTGGCCGGAAAGCAGTTCTTC
v_gene: TRBV28; abundance: few; j_gene: TRBJ1-1; d_gene: -; CDR3aa: CASSESGQLLEAFF; CDR3nt: TGTGCCAGCAGTGAATCTGGACAGCTCCTCGAAGCTTTCTTT
v_gene: TRBV7-2; abundance: -; j_gene: TRBJ2-2; d_gene: -; CDR3aa: CASSLASGVGGELFF; CDR3nt: TGTGCCAGCAGCTTAGCCTCAGGGGTTGGCGGGGAGCTGTTTTTT
v_gene: TRBV2; abundance: few; j_gene: TRBJ2-1; d_gene: -; CDR3aa: CASKRRTYNEQFF; CDR3nt: TGTGCCAGCAAACGGCGGACATACAATGAGCAGTTCTTC
v_gene: TRBV19; abundance: -; j_gene: TRBJ2-7; d_gene: -; CDR3aa: CASSTPRGPSYEQYF; CDR3nt: TGTGCCAGTAGTACCCCGAGGGGACCCTCCTACGAGCAGTACTTC